This T cell receptor (beta chain) was recovered during a study of T cell responses to AZD1222 COVID-19 vaccine. Trimming at V came to 7 bases and at J to 4 bases, leaving 16 bases not matched to a gene. From germline, CDR1 is MNHEY and CDR2 SMNVEV (reference sequence). The CDR3 is 18 residues long. Clones were sequenced by immunoSEQ multiplex PCR, and TCRdb holds only the in-frame ones, with some missing. The sample has 100,000 to 120,000 clones; about 90% are singletons. The chain recombines TRBV27 with TRBJ2-5; 12 nucleotides align to TRBD2. Sequenced material: peripheral blood, taken 28 days after the second AZD1222 dose. The TCR comes from an adult who received the AZD1222 COVID-19 vaccine. CDR3 region: CASTKLRTGTSGRETQYF. The CDR3 nucleotides read TGTGCCAGCACCAAACTCCGAACCGGGACTAGCGGGCGAGAGACCCAGTACTTC.